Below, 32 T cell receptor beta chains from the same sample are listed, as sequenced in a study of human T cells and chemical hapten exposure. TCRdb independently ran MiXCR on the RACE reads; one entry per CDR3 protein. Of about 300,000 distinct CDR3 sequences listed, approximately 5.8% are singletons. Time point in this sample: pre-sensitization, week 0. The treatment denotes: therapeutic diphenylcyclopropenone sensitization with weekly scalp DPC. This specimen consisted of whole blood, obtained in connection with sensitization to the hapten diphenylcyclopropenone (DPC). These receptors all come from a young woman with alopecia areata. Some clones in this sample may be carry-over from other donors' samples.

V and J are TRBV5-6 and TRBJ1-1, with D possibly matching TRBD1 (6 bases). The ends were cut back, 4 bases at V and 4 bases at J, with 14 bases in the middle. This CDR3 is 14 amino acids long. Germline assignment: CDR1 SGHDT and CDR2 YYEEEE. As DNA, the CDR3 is TGTGCCAGCAGCCCAGGACAGATGCCCACTGAAGCTTTCTTT. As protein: CASSPGQMPTEAFF.

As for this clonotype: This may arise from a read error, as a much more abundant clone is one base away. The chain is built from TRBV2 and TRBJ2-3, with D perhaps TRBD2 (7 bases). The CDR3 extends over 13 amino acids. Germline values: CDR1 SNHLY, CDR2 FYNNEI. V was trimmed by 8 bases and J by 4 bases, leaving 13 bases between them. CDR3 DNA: TGTGCCAGCGCGCCGGGGGGCGCAGATACGCAGTATTTT. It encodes CASAPGGADTQYF.

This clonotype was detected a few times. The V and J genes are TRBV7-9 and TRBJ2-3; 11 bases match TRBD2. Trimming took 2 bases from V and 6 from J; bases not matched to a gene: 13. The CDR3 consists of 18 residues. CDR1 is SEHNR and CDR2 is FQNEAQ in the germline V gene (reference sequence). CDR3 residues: CASSLKGPSGGLIDTQYF. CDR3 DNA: TGTGCCAGCAGCTTAAAGGGCCCTAGCGGGGGGCTGATTGATACGCAGTATTTT.

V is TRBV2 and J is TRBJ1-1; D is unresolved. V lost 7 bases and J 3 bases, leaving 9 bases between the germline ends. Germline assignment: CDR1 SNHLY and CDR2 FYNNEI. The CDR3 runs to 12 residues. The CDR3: CASTGGYTEAFF. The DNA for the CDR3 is TGTGCCAGCACCGGCGGATACACTGAAGCTTTCTTT.

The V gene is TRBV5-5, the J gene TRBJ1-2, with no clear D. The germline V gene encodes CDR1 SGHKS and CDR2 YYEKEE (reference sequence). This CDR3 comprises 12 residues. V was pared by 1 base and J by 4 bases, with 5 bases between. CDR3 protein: CASSLMPYGYTF. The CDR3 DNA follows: TGTGCCAGCAGCTTGATGCCCTATGGCTACACCTTC. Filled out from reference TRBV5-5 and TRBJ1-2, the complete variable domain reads DAGVTQSPTHLIKTRGQQVTLRCSPISGHKSVSWYQQVLGQGPQFIFQYYEKEERGRGNFPDRFSARQFPNYSSELNVNALLLGDSALYLCASSLMPYGYTFGSGTRLTVV.

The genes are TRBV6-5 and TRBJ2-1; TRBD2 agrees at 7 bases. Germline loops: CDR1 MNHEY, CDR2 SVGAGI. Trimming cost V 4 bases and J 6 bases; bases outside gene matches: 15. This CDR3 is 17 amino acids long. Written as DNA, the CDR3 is TGTGCCAGCAGTTCGCCAGGTTGGGGGGGGAGGGCCAATGAGCAGTTCTTC. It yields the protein CASSSPGWGGRANEQFF.

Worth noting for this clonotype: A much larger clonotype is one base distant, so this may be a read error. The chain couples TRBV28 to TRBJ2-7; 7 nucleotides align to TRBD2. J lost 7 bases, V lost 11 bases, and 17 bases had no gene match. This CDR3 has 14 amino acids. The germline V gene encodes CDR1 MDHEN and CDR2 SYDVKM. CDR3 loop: CAARLSGGGGEQYF. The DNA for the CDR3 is TGTGCCGCCCGACTATCGGGGGGAGGTGGGGAGCAGTACTTC.

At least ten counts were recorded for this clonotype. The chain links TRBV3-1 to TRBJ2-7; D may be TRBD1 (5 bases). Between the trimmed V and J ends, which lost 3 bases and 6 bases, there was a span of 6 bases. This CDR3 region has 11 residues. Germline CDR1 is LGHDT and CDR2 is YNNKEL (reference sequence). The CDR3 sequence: CASSHTGEQYF. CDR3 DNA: TGTGCCAGCAGCCACACAGGCGAGCAGTACTTC.

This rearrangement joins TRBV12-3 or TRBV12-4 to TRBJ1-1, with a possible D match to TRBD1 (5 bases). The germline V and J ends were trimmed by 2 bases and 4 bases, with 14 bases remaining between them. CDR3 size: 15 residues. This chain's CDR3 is CASSLLSTGPTEAFF. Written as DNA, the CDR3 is TGTGCCAGCAGTTTACTGAGTACAGGCCCCACTGAAGCTTTCTTT.

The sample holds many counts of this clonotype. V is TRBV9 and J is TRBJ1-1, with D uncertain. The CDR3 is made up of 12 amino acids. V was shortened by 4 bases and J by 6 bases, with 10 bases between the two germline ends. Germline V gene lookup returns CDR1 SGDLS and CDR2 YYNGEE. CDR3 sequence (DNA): TGTGCCAGCAGCCCACAAGATGCTGAAGCTTTCTTT. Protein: CASSPQDAEAFF.

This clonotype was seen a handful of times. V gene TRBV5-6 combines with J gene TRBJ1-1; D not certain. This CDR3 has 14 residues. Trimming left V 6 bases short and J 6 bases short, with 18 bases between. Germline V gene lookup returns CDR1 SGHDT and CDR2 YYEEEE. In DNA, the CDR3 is TGTGCCAGCACCCTGGGTCCTCAGGAATCTGAAGCTTTCTTT. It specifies CASTLGPQESEAFF.

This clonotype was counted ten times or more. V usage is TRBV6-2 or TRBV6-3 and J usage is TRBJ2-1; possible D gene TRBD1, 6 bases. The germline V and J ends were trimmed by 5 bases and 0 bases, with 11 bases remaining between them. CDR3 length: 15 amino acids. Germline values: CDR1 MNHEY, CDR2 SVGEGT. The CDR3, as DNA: TGTGCCAGCAGTGCCGGACAGAGCTCCTACAATGAGCAGTTCTTC. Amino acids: CASSAGQSSYNEQFF.

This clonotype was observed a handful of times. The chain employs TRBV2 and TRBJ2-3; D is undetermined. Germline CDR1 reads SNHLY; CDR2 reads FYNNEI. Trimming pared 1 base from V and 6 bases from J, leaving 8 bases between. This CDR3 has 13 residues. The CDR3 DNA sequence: TGTGCCAGCAGTGAAGGGGGTTTGGATACGCAGTATTTT. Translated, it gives CASSEGGLDTQYF.

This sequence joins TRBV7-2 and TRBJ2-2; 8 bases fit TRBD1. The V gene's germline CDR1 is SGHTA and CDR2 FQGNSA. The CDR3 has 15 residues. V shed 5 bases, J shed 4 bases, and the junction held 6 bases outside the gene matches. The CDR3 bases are TGTGCCAGCAGCCCGGACAGGGATCGCACCGGGGAGCTGTTTTTT. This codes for CASSPDRDRTGELFF.

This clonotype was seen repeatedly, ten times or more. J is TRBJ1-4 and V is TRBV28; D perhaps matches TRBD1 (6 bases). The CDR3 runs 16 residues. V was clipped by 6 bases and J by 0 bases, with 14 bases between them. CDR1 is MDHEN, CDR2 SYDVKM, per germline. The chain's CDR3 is CASSSTGVATNEKLFF. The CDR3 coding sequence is TGTGCCAGCAGCTCGACAGGTGTTGCAACTAATGAAAAACTGTTTTTT.

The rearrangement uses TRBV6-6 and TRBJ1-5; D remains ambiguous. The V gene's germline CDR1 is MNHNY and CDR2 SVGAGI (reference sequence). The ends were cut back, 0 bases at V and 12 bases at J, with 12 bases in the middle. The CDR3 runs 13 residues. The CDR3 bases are TGTGCCAGCAGTTACTCGCCGGCGGGGAACCAGCATTTT. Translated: CASSYSPAGNQHF.

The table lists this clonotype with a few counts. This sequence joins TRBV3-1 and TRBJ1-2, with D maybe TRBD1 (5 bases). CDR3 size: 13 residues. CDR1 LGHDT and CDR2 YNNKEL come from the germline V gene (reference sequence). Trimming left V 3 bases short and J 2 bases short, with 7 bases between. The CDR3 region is CASSQTENYGYTF. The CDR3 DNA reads TGTGCCAGCAGCCAGACAGAGAACTATGGCTACACCTTC.

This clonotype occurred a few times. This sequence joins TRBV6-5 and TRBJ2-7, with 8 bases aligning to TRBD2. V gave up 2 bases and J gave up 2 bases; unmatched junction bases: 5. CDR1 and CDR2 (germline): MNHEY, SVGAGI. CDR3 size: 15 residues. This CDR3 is CASSYIGGGTYEQYF. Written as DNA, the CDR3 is TGTGCCAGCAGTTACATAGGCGGGGGGACCTACGAGCAGTACTTC.

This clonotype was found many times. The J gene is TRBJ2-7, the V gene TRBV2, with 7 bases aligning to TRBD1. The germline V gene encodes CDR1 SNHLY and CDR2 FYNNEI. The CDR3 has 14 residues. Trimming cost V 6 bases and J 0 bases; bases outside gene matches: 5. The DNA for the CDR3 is TGTGCCAGCAGAATACAGGGGAGCTCCTACGAGCAGTACTTC. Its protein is CASRIQGSSYEQYF.

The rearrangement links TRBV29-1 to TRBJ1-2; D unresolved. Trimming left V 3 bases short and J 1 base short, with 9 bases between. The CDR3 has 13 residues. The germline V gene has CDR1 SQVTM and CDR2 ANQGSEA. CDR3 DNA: TGCAGCGTTGACCGGGATTATAACTATGGCTACACCTTC. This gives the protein CSVDRDYNYGYTF.

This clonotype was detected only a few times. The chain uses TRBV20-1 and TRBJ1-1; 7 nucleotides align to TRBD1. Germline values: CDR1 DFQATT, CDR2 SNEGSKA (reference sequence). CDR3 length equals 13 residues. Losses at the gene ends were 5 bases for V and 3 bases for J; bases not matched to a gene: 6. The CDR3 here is CSAEAGGYTEAFF. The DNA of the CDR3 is TGCAGTGCTGAGGCAGGGGGATACACTGAAGCTTTCTTT.

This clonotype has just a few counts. This chain's CDR3 is CASSLLDGGINTQYF. The CDR3 DNA reads as TGTGCCAGCAGCTTATTGGATGGGGGGATAAATACGCAGTATTTT. The chain links TRBV7-9 to TRBJ2-3; D perhaps matches TRBD2 (6 bases). The germline V gene encodes CDR1 SEHNR and CDR2 FQNEAQ (reference sequence). With 2 bases removed from V and 7 bases from J, the gap between germline ends came to 16 bases. CDR3 length equals 15 residues.

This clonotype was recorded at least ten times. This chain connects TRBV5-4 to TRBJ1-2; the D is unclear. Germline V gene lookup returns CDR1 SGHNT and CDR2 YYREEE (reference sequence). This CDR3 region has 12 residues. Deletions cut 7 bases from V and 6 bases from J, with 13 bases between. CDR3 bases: TGTGCCAGCCGCCGGAACCAGGATGGCTACACCTTC. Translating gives CASRRNQDGYTF.

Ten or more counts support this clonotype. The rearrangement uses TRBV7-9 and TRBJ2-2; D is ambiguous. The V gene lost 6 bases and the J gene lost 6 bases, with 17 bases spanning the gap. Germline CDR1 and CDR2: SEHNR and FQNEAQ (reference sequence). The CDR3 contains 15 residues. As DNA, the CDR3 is TGTGCCAGCAGTGACCCAAACGGCGGAGCCGGGGAGCTGTTTTTT. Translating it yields CASSDPNGGAGELFF.

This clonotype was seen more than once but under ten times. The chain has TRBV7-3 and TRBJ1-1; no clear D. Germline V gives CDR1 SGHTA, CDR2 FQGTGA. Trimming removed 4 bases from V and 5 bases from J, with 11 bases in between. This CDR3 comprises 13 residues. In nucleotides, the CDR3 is TGTGCCAGCAGCTCTCGGGGTAGGACTGAAGCTTTCTTT. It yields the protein CASSSRGRTEAFF.

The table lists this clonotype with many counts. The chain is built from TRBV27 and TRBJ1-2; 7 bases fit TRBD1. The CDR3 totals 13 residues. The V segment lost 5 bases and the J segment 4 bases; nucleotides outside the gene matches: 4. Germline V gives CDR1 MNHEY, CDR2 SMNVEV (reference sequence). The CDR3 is CASSRDSLYGYTF. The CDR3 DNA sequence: TGTGCCAGCAGTCGGGACAGCCTCTATGGCTACACCTTC.

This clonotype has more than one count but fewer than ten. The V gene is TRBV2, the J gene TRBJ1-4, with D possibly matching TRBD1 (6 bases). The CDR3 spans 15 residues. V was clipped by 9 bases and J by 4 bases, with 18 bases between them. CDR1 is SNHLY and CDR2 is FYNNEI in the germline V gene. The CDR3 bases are TGTGCCAGTTCCCGGAGGGGGGACTTTAATGAAAAACTGTTTTTT. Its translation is CASSRRGDFNEKLFF.

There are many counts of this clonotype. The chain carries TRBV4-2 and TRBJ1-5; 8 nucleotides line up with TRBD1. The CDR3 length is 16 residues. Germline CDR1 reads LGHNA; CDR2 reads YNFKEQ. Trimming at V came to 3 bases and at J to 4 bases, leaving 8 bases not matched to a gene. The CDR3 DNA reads TGTGCCAGCAGCCATCACATAACAGGGGGGAATCAGCCCCAGCATTTT. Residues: CASSHHITGGNQPQHF.

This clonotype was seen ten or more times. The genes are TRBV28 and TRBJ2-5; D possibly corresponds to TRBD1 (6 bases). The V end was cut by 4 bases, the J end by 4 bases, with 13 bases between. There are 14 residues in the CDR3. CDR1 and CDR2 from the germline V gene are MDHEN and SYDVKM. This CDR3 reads CASSWQGSRETQYF. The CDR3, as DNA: TGTGCCAGCAGTTGGCAGGGGTCCAGAGAGACCCAGTACTTC.

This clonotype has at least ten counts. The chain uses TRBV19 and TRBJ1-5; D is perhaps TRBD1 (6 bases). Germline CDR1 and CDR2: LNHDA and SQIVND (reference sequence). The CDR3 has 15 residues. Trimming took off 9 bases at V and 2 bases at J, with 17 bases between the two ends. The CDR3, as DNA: TGTGCCAGCACAGGGTTGAGCCTTGGCAATCAGCCCCAGCATTTT. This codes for CASTGLSLGNQPQHF.

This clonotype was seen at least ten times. CDR3 sequence (DNA): TGTGCCAGCAGAAGGGGGGGACTACCAACTAATGAAAAACTGTTTTTT. Translating it yields CASRRGGLPTNEKLFF. The chain joins TRBV4-2 to TRBJ1-4, with D possibly matching TRBD1 (6 bases). Germline-derived CDR1 and CDR2 are LGHNA and YNFKEQ. The CDR3 runs 16 residues. Trimming took off 6 bases at V and 0 bases at J, with 14 bases between the two ends.

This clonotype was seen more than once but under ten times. CDR3 loop: CASSPTSGGDTQYF. The CDR3 nucleotides are TGTGCCAGCAGCCCGACTAGCGGGGGAGATACGCAGTATTTT. The chain combines TRBV4-2 with TRBJ2-3; 12 bases agree with TRBD2. Germline CDR1 is LGHNA and CDR2 is YNFKEQ. Losses at the gene ends were 4 bases for V and 5 bases for J; bases not matched to a gene: 1. The CDR3 runs to 14 residues.